This T cell receptor (beta chain) comes out of a study of blood T cell repertoires in COVID-19. V shed 5 bases and J shed 0 bases, with 21 bases lying between them. CDR3 size: 17 residues. Per germline, CDR1 GTSNPN and CDR2 SVGIG (reference sequence). Residents of about 25 US areas, aged about 18 to 95 years, made up the participants. Clinical history reported by participants formed the basis on which cohorts were assigned. How the authors handled the data: Counts of nucleated cells, estimated from reference gene primer amplification, were obtained. Using immunoSEQ multiplex PCR, the repertoire was profiled, and TCRdb retains in-frame clones only, with some absent. Clone size and the V and J calls come from that table; the DNA yielded D and trimming. This sample has some 140,000 clones, with around 82% found just once.

The specimen was PBMCs or T cells enriched from blood (not recorded which). This chain joins TRBV30 and TRBJ2-3, with D maybe TRBD2 (5 bases). The sequence derives from a middle-aged man with acute COVID-19. The CDR3 protein is CAWGTSRAGPSTDTQYF. The CDR3 nucleotides read TGTGCCTGGGGTACCTCCCGGGCGGGCCCGAGCACAGATACGCAGTATTTT. The full variable domain, its missing parts supplied by reference TRBV30 and TRBJ2-3, is SQTIHQWPATLVQPVGSPLSLECTVEGTSNPNLYWYRQAAGRGLQLLFYSVGIGQISSEVPQNLSASRPQDRQFILSSKKLLLSDSGFYLCAWGTSRAGPSTDTQYFGPGTRLTVL.